This T cell receptor beta chain was identified during a study of cytomegalovirus exposure and HLA in healthy donors. PCR employed 60 Vbeta and 13 Jbeta primers. Clones were sequenced by immunoSEQ multiplex PCR, and TCRdb holds only the in-frame ones, with some missing. The sample comprises under 250,000 clones, roughly 84% of which are singletons, and 1.3% rests with the top ten. Losses at the gene ends were 2 bases for V and 3 bases for J; bases not matched to a gene: 4. The germline V gene has CDR1 MDHEN and CDR2 SYDVKM. This CDR3 spans 15 amino acids. The receptor comes from a human donor in good health. The chain carries TRBV28 and TRBJ2-1; 7 bases match TRBD1. Input material: PBMCs. The CDR3 DNA sequence: TGTGCCAGCAGTTTAGGGGGACAGATCTACAATGAGCAGTTCTTC. It is translated as CASSLGGQIYNEQFF.